The 18 T cell receptor beta chains below were found in one sample sequenced in a study of PD-L1 blockade in urothelial cancer. Here immunoSEQ multiplex PCR was the method, and the copy in TCRdb shows in-frame clones only, minus some. The table shows approximately 110,000 clones, with around 93% occurring only once. Time point in this sample: peripheral blood 6 weeks after treatment start. This material consisted of PBMCs, taken around atezolizumab (anti-PD-L1) treatment. These receptor sequences come from a man aged 55 to 70 with urothelial cancer.

The CDR3 region is CASSLGGTGAFGGYTF. The CDR3 coding sequence is TGTGCCAGCAGCTTAGGTGGGACAGGGGCTTTTGGTGGCTACACCTTC. The chain uses TRBV11-2 and TRBJ1-2, with 10 bases aligning to TRBD1. The germline CDR1 and CDR2 sequences are SGHAT and FQNNGV. The CDR3 runs to 16 residues. J lost 7 bases, V lost 1 base, and 9 bases had no gene match.

The rearrangement uses TRBV2 and TRBJ2-7, with D perhaps TRBD1 (6 bases). Trimming shortened V by 6 bases and J by 4 bases, and 10 bases separated the two germline ends. The length of the CDR3 is 12 residues. The germline CDR1 and CDR2 sequences are SNHLY and FYNNEI. For the CDR3, the DNA is TGTGCCAGCAGCCCACAGGGATACGAGCAGTACTTC. Translated: CASSPQGYEQYF.

This chain links TRBV5-1 with TRBJ2-5; 8 bases fit TRBD2. The CDR3 has 15 amino acids. Germline assignment: CDR1 SGHRS and CDR2 YFSETQ. Trimming cost V 5 bases and J 2 bases; bases outside gene matches: 8. CDR3 sequence: CASSLSGSQQETQYF. The CDR3 DNA is TGCGCCAGCAGTTTGAGCGGGAGCCAACAAGAGACCCAGTACTTC.

The gene calls are TRBV4-1 and TRBJ2-5; 12 bases align to TRBD2. CDR1 and CDR2 from the germline V gene are MGHRA and YSYEKL. V was pared by 0 bases and J by 5 bases, with 10 bases of the junction left unmatched. The CDR3 runs 18 residues. In nucleotides, the CDR3 is TGCGCCAGCAGCCAAGAGTTCCTAGCGGGGGGGCCGGGGGAGACCCAGTACTTC. This codes for CASSQEFLAGGPGETQYF.

The chain employs TRBV15 and TRBJ2-3; 10 positions match TRBD2. V lost 0 bases to trimming and J lost 4 bases; unmatched junction nucleotides: 10. CDR1 is LNHNV, CDR2 YYDKDF, per germline (reference sequence). The CDR3 consists of 18 residues. The CDR3 DNA is TGTGCCACCAGCAGAGATCCCAGCGGGAGGGCCCGGGCAGATACGCAGTATTTT. This codes for CATSRDPSGRARADTQYF.

CDR3 nucleotides: TGTGCCAGCAGCCAGATAGGGGAGCTGTTTTTT. Its protein product is CASSQIGELFF. J is TRBJ2-2 and V is TRBV6-5; D is ambiguous. CDR3 size: 11 residues. Trimming shortened V by 6 bases and J by 8 bases, and 7 bases separated the two germline ends. Germline values: CDR1 MNHEY, CDR2 SVGAGI.

This chain uses TRBV21-1 with TRBJ1-2; the DNA was not used to check the table's D call, TRBD1. TRBV21-1 is flagged as a pseudogene. The CDR3 covers 14 residues. The CDR3, as DNA: TGTGCCAGCAGCAATAGGGGGCCTTCCTATGGCTACACCTTC. Translated: CASSNRGPSYGYTF.

The rearrangement links TRBV11-2 to TRBJ2-7, with 8 bases identical to TRBD1. The V and J ends lost 0 bases and 4 bases, in that order; junction bases with no gene match: 5. The CDR3 totals 15 residues. Germline values: CDR1 SGHAT, CDR2 FQNNGV. The chain's CDR3 is CASSLEQGAFYEQYF. The CDR3 nucleotides read TGTGCCAGCAGCTTAGAGCAGGGGGCGTTTTACGAGCAGTACTTC.

The chain is built from TRBV5-5 and TRBJ2-2; 12 nucleotides line up with TRBD2. The length of the CDR3 is 17 residues. V shed 4 bases and J 5 bases; nucleotides not matched to a gene: 9. Germline CDR1 SGHKS, CDR2 YYEKEE (reference sequence). This CDR3 is CASSIRLAGVRTGELFF. For the CDR3, the DNA is TGTGCCAGCAGCATACGACTAGCGGGAGTAAGGACCGGGGAGCTGTTTTTT.

The chain combines TRBV2 with TRBJ2-3; TRBD2 matches at 8 bases. Germline V lookup: CDR1 SNHLY, CDR2 FYNNEI. CDR3 length: 15 amino acids. With V trimmed by 3 bases and J by 0 bases, 2 bases remained unmatched. The DNA of the CDR3 is TGTGCCAGCAGTGAGAGCGGGAGTAGCACAGATACGCAGTATTTT. As protein: CASSESGSSTDTQYF. The full variable domain, with the rest looked up from reference TRBV2 and TRBJ2-3, is EPEVTQTPSHQVTQMGQEVILRCVPISNHLYFYWYRQILGQKVEFLVSFYNNEISEKSEIFDDQFSVERPDGSNFTLKIRSTKLEDSAMYFCASSESGSSTDTQYFGPGTRLTVL.

The rearrangement uses TRBV28 and TRBJ1-2; no clear D gene. CDR3 length equals 13 residues. With 6 bases removed from V and 8 bases from J, the gap between germline ends came to 16 bases. CDR1 is MDHEN, CDR2 SYDVKM, per germline. CDR3 sequence reads: CASSGPRREGYTF. The DNA of the CDR3 is TGTGCCAGCAGCGGGCCGCGACGGGAGGGCTACACCTTC.

The chain recombines TRBV29-1 with TRBJ2-3; D possibly corresponds to TRBD1 (5 bases). This CDR3 comprises 11 residues. The ends were cut back, 7 bases at V and 2 bases at J, with 7 bases in the middle. The germline CDR1 and CDR2 sequences are SQVTM and ANQGSEA. The CDR3 protein is CSGQTTDTQYF. The CDR3 DNA sequence: TGCAGCGGACAGACCACAGATACGCAGTATTTT.

The CDR3 spells CASSLNRGPQSYEQYF. The CDR3 coding sequence is TGTGCCAGCAGCCTGAATAGGGGGCCCCAGTCCTACGAGCAGTACTTC. V usage is TRBV7-2 and J usage is TRBJ2-7; TRBD1 agrees at 7 bases. V shed 5 bases and J 1 base; nucleotides not matched to a gene: 11. The CDR3 extends over 16 amino acids. CDR1 and CDR2 from the germline V gene are SGHTA and FQGNSA.

The V call is TRBV7-9, the J call TRBJ2-7, with 12 bases identical to TRBD1. Germline V gene data show CDR1 as SEHNR and CDR2 as FQNEAQ (reference sequence). CDR3 length: 16 amino acids. V lost 4 bases to trimming and J lost 6 bases; unmatched junction nucleotides: 10. The CDR3 sequence: CASSSGPGQGAGEQYF. CDR3 coding DNA: TGTGCCAGCAGCTCCGGGCCGGGACAGGGGGCCGGCGAGCAGTACTTC.

The gene calls are TRBV6-6 and TRBJ2-5; no reliable D call. CDR3 size: 14 residues. CDR1 is MNHNY and CDR2 is SVGAGI in the germline V gene (reference sequence). Trimming removed 8 bases at V and 2 bases at J, with 15 bases between. In DNA form, the CDR3 reads TGTGCCAGCCAGGTAGAGAAACTGCAAGAGACCCAGTACTTC. Amino acid sequence: CASQVEKLQETQYF.

J is TRBJ1-5 and V is TRBV28; 9 nucleotides agree with TRBD1. CDR3 length: 14 amino acids. With 6 bases clipped from V and 5 bases from J, the junction kept 5 bases outside the gene matches. Germline V gene data show CDR1 as MDHEN and CDR2 as SYDVKM. CDR3 DNA: TGTGCCAGCAGCTACAGGGGGCTCGATCAGCCCCAGCATTTT. Translating gives CASSYRGLDQPQHF.

The CDR3 sequence: CASSQLLGTDDNEQFF. CDR3 nucleotides: TGCGCCAGCAGCCAACTCCTTGGGACTGATGACAATGAGCAGTTCTTC. The chain combines TRBV4-3 with TRBJ2-1; perhaps TRBD2 as D (6 bases). The germline V and J ends were trimmed by 2 bases and 5 bases, with 16 bases remaining between them. The CDR3 is made up of 16 amino acids. CDR1 and CDR2 from the germline V gene are LGHNA and YSLEER.

The rearrangement joins TRBV19 to TRBJ1-6; no clear D. Germline assignment: CDR1 LNHDA and CDR2 SQIVND (reference sequence). V lost 0 bases and J lost 0, with 9 bases in between. This CDR3 comprises 17 residues. DNA of the CDR3: TGTGCCAGTAGTATAGAGGGCGCCAACTCCTATAATTCACCCCTCCACTTT. Translation: CASSIEGANSYNSPLHF.